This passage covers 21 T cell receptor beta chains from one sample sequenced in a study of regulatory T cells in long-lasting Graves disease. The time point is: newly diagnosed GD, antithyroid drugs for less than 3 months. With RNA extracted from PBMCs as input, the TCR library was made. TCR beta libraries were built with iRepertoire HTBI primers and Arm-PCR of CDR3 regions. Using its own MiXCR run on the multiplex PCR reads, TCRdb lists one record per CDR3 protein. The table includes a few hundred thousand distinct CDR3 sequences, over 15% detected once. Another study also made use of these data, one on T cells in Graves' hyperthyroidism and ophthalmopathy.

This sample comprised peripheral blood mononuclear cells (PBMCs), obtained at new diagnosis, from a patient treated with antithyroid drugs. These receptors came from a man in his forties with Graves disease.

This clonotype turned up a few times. CDR3 nucleotide sequence: TGTGCCATCAGTTCCCCTGGGGGCAATCAGCCCCAGCATTTT. It specifies CAISSPGGNQPQHF. The chain employs TRBV10-3 and TRBJ1-5; D uncertain. Trimming took off 5 bases at V and 2 bases at J, with 10 bases between the two ends. This CDR3 comprises 14 residues. Per germline, CDR1 ENHRY and CDR2 SYGVKD.

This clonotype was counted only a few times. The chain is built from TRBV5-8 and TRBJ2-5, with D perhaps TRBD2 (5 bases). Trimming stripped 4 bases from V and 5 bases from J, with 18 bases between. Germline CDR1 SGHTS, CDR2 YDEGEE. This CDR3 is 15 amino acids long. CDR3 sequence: CASSPRRDLSETQYF. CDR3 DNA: TGTGCCAGCAGCCCACGACGGGATCTATCGGAGACCCAGTACTTC. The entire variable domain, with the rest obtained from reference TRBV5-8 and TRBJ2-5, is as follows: EAGVTQSPTHLIKTRGQQATLRCSPISGHTSVYWYQQALGLGLQFLLWYDEGEERNRGNFPPRFSGRQFPNYSSELNVNALELEDSALYLCASSPRRDLSETQYFGPGTRLLVL.

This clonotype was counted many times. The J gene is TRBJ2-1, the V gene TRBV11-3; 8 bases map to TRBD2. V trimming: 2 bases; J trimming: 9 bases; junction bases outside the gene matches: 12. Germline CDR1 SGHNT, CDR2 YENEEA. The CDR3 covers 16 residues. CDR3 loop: CASSLRVRGGRIEQFF. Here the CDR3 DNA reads TGTGCCAGCAGCTTACGCGTTCGGGGGGGCCGGATTGAGCAGTTCTTC.

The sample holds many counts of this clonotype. The chain's CDR3 is CATISAGVPELFF. As DNA, the CDR3 is TGTGCCACCATATCAGCGGGGGTCCCGGAGCTGTTTTTT. The chain combines TRBV6-1 with TRBJ2-2; the match to TRBD2 covers 8 bases. Germline V gives CDR1 MNHNS, CDR2 SASEGT. The CDR3 extends over 13 amino acids. V dropped 10 bases and J dropped 10; count of bases not matched to a gene: 11.

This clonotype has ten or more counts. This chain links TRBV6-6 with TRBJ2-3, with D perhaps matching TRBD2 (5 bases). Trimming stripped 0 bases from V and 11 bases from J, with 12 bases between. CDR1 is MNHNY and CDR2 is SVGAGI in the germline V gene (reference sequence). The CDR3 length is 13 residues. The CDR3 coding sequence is TGTGCCAGCAGTTACTCGATGGGAACTAGGCAGTATTTT. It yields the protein CASSYSMGTRQYF.

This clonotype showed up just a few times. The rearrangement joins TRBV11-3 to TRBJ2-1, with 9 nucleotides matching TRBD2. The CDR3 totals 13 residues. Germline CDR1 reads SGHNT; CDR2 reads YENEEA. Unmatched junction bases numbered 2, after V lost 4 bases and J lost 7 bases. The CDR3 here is CASSSGLANEQFF. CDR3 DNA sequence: TGTGCCAGCAGCTCCGGACTAGCGAATGAGCAGTTCTTC.

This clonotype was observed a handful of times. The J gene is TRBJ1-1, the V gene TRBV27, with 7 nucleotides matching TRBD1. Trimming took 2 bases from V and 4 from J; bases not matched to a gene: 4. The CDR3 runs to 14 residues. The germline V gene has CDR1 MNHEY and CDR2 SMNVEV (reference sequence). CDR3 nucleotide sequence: TGTGCCAGCAGTTTAAAAGGGGGCGGCACTGAAGCTTTCTTT. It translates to CASSLKGGGTEAFF.

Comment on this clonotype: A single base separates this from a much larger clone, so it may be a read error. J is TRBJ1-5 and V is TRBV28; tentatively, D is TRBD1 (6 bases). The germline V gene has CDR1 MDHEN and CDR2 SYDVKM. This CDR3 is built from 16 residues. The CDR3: CASTLFGGLSNRPQHF. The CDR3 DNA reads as TGTGCCAGCACCCTGTTTGGGGGCCTTAGCAATCGGCCCCAGCATTTT.

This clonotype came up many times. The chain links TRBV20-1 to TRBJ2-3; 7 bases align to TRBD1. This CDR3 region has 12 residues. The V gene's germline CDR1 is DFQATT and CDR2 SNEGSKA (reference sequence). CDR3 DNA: TGCAGACCACAGGGGAACACAGATACGCAGTATTTT. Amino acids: CRPQGNTDTQYF.

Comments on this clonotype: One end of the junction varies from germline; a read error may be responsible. DNA for the CDR3: TGTGCCAGCCTAGCGGGGGGGACAGATACGCAGTGTTTT. Translated, it gives CASLAGGTDTQCF. V and J are TRBV2 and TRBJ2-3; TRBD2 matches 12 bases. The CDR3 runs to 13 residues. From germline, CDR1 is SNHLY and CDR2 FYNNEI.

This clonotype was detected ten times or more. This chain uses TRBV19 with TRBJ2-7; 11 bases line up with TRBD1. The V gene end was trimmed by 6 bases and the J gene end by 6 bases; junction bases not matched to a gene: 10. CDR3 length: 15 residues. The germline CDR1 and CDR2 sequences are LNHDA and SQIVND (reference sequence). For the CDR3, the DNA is TGTGCCAGTAGCCCCCGAGGGACAGGGGGGCCCGAGCAGTACTTC. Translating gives CASSPRGTGGPEQYF.

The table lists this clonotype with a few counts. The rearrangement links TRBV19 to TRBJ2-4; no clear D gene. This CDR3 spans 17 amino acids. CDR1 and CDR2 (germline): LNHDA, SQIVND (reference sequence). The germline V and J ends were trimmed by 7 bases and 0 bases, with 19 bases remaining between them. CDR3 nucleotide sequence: TGTGCCAGTATGGGGATCCCCATCCTGGGAGCCAAAAACATTCAGTACTTC. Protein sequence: CASMGIPILGAKNIQYF.

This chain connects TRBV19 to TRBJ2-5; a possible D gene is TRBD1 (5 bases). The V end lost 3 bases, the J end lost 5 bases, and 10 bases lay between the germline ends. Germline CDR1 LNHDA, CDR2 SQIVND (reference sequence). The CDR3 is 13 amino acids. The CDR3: CASSISSGETQYF. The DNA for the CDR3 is TGTGCCAGTAGTATCTCGTCAGGGGAGACCCAGTACTTC.

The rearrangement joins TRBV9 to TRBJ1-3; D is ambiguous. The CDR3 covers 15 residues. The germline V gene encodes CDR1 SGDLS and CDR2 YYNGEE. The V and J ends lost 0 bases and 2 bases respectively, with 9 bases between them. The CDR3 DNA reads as TGTGCCAGCAGCGTAGGGGAGACCCCTGGAAACACCATATATTTT. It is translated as CASSVGETPGNTIYF.

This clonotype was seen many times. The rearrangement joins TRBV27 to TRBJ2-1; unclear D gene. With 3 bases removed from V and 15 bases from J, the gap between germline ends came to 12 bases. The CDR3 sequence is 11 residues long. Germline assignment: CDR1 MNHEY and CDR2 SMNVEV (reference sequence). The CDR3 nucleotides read TGTGCCAGCAGTTTTGGCTTATCGCGGTTCTTC. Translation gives CASSFGLSRFF.

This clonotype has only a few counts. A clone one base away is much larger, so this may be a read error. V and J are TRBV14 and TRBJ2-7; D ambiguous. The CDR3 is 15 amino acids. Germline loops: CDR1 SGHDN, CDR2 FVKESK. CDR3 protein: CASSQGVTRFYEQCF. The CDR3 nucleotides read TGTGCCAGCAGCCAAGGAGTGACACGGTTCTACGAGCAGTGCTTC. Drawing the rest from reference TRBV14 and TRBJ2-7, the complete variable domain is EAGVTQFPSHSVIEKGQTVTLRCDPISGHDNLYWYRRVMGKEIKFLLHFVKESKQDESGMPNNRFLAERTGGTYSTLKVQPAELEDSGVYFCASSQGVTRFYEQCFGPGTRLTVT.

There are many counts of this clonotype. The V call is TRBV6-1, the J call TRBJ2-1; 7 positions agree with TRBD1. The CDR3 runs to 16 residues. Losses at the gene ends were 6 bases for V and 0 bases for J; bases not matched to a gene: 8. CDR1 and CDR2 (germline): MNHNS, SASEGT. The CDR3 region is CASRNRGQSSYNEQFF. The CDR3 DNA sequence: TGTGCCAGCAGAAACAGGGGACAAAGCTCCTACAATGAGCAGTTCTTC.

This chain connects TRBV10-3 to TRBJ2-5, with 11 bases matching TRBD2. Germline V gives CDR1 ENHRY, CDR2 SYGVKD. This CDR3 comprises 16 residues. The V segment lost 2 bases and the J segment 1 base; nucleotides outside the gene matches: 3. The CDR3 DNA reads TGTGCCATCAGTGAGACTAGCGGGGGATTCCAAGAGACCCAGTACTTC. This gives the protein CAISETSGGFQETQYF.

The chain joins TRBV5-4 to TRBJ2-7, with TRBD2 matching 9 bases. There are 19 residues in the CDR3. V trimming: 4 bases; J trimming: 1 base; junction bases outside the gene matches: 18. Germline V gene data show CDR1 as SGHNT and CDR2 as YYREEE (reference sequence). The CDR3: CASSPLGASGTRPSYEQYF. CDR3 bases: TGTGCCAGCAGCCCCCTAGGGGCTAGCGGGACCCGTCCTTCCTACGAGCAGTACTTC. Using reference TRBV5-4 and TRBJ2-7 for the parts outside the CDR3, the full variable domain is ETGVTQSPTHLIKTRGQQVTLRCSSQSGHNTVSWYQQALGQGPQFIFQYYREEENGRGNFPPRFSGLQFPNYSSELNVNALELDDSALYLCASSPLGASGTRPSYEQYFGPGTRLTVT.

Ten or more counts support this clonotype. The CDR3 protein is CASSSITGTGPYEQYF. DNA for the CDR3: TGTGCCAGCAGCTCAATTACCGGGACAGGACCCTACGAGCAGTACTTC. V usage is TRBV12-3 or TRBV12-4 and J usage is TRBJ2-7; 8 bases are a match to TRBD1. V dropped 6 bases and J dropped 2; count of bases not matched to a gene: 12. The CDR3 extends over 16 amino acids.

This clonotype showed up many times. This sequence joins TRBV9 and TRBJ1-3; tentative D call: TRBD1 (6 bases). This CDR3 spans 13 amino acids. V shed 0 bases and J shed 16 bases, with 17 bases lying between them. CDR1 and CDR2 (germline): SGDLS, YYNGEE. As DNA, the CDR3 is TGTGCCAGCAGCGTAGAATCGGACAGCCAATTTTATTTT. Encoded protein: CASSVESDSQFYF.